One sample yielded the 15 T cell receptor beta chains listed below, sequenced in a study of T cell responses to AZD1222 COVID-19 vaccine. Sequencing used immunoSEQ multiplex PCR; TCRdb keeps in-frame clones, though not all of them. Here the sample spans 200,000 to 250,000 clones, 85% to 95% being singletons. The sequenced sample was peripheral blood, obtained on day 0 of MenACWY control vaccination. These TCRs come from an adult in good health.

The chain is built from TRBV6-5 and TRBJ1-2; 7 bases map to TRBD1. The CDR3 length is 16 residues. The germline V gene encodes CDR1 MNHEY and CDR2 SVGAGI. Trimming at V came to 0 bases and at J to 5 bases, leaving 9 bases not matched to a gene. CDR3 sequence (DNA): TGTGCCAGCAGTTACTCGAAAAGGGACAGCCTATATGGCTACACCTTC. As protein: CASSYSKRDSLYGYTF.

The V call is TRBV30, the J call TRBJ2-3; perhaps TRBD1 as D (7 bases). CDR1 GTSNPN and CDR2 SVGIG come from the germline V gene (reference sequence). V shed 2 bases and J shed 4 bases, with 16 bases lying between them. CDR3 length equals 15 residues. The CDR3 coding sequence is TGTGCCTGGAGTACCGCAGGGGGGTTTGCAGATACGCAGTATTTT. This sequence encodes CAWSTAGGFADTQYF. Full variable domain (outside the CDR3, taken from reference TRBV30 and TRBJ2-3): SQTIHQWPATLVQPVGSPLSLECTVEGTSNPNLYWYRQAAGRGLQLLFYSVGIGQISSEVPQNLSASRPQDRQFILSSKKLLLSDSGFYLCAWSTAGGFADTQYFGPGTRLTVL.

V is TRBV28 and J is TRBJ1-2, with TRBD1 as a possible D gene (5 bases). V was shortened by 5 bases and J by 0 bases, with 7 bases between the two germline ends. This CDR3 region has 13 residues. CDR1 is MDHEN and CDR2 is SYDVKM in the germline V gene. CDR3 sequence: CASSKGTNYGYTF. CDR3 nucleotide sequence: TGTGCCAGCAGTAAGGGGACTAACTATGGCTACACCTTC.

The chain is built from TRBV6-5 and TRBJ2-1; tentative D call: TRBD2 (7 bases). V lost 6 bases to trimming and J lost 7 bases, with 19 bases between them. Germline CDR1 MNHEY, CDR2 SVGAGI. The CDR3 length is 15 residues. For the CDR3, the DNA is TGTGCCAGCAGAAAATCTGGGGGGGCCATTAATGAGCAGTTCTTC. This codes for CASRKSGGAINEQFF.

The V and J genes are TRBV5-1 and TRBJ1-1; 8 bases fit TRBD1. The junction had 7 bases not matched to a gene; V was cut back by 4 bases and J by 8 bases. CDR1 and CDR2 (germline): SGHRS, YFSETQ. This CDR3 spans 13 amino acids. CDR3 in amino acids: CASSVDRAREAFF. The CDR3 DNA reads as TGCGCCAGCAGCGTGGACAGGGCACGGGAAGCTTTCTTT. Together with reference TRBV5-1 and TRBJ1-1, the CDR3 gives the full variable domain: KAGVTQTPRYLIKTRGQQVTLSCSPISGHRSVSWYQQTPGQGLQFLFEYFSETQRNKGNFPGRFSGRQFSNSRSEMNVSTLELGDSALYLCASSVDRAREAFFGQGTRLTVV.

V usage is TRBV7-2 and J usage is TRBJ1-2; no definite D call. This CDR3 is 13 amino acids long. Germline V gene data show CDR1 as SGHTA and CDR2 as FQGNSA. Trimming shortened V by 5 bases and J by 5 bases, and 12 bases separated the two germline ends. The CDR3 here is CASSGTGIYGYTF. The CDR3 nucleotides read TGTGCCAGCAGCGGAACGGGGATTTATGGCTACACCTTC.

The sample holds one count of this clone. The V gene is TRBV27, the J gene TRBJ2-5; D unresolved. V dropped 5 bases and J dropped 7 bases, with 14 bases sitting between them. Germline CDR1 and CDR2: MNHEY and SMNVEV (reference sequence). The CDR3 covers 13 residues. The CDR3 bases are TGTGCCAGCAGTCCCGAAGGTCGCGGGACCCAGTACTTC. Residues: CASSPEGRGTQYF.

The chain has TRBV5-1 and TRBJ2-6; D is tentatively TRBD1 or TRBD2 (5 bases each). The germline V gene encodes CDR1 SGHRS and CDR2 YFSETQ. Between the trimmed V and J ends, which lost 2 bases and 0 bases, there was a span of 18 bases. CDR3 length: 19 amino acids. Written as DNA, the CDR3 is TGCGCCAGCAGCTTAATCGACCGGGGCAGGTTCTCTGGGGCCAACGTCCTGACTTTC. Its protein product is CASSLIDRGRFSGANVLTF.

The chain joins TRBV6-5 to TRBJ1-3; D gene unclear. The CDR3 length is 15 residues. Germline CDR1 and CDR2: MNHEY and SVGAGI. Between the trimmed V and J ends, which lost 8 bases and 7 bases, there was a span of 21 bases. CDR3 DNA sequence: TGTGCCAGCGAGTCTCGATTACTTAAGGAGAACACCATATATTTT. Encoded protein: CASESRLLKENTIYF.

This sequence joins TRBV5-4 and TRBJ1-5; D unresolved. V lost 4 bases and J lost 1, with 12 bases in between. The CDR3 runs to 15 residues. Looked up from germline, CDR1 is SGHNT and CDR2 is YYREEE (reference sequence). This chain's CDR3 is CASSPEGGSNQPQHF. CDR3 nucleotide sequence: TGTGCCAGCAGCCCCGAAGGCGGCAGCAATCAGCCCCAGCATTTT.

The chain has TRBV11-2 and TRBJ1-1; tentative D call: TRBD1 (5 bases). Trimming took off 1 base at V and 1 base at J, with 13 bases between the two ends. CDR3 size: 16 residues. Germline assignment: CDR1 SGHAT and CDR2 FQNNGV. The CDR3 region is CASSLGVRVRNTEAFF. For the CDR3, the DNA is TGTGCCAGCAGCTTAGGAGTCAGGGTGAGGAACACTGAAGCTTTCTTT.

The V and J genes are TRBV30 and TRBJ1-2; no reliable D call. V was cut by 4 bases and J by 7 bases, with 10 bases left in between. This CDR3 is built from 11 residues. Germline CDR1 and CDR2: GTSNPN and SVGIG (reference sequence). CDR3 nucleotide sequence: TGTGCCTGGAAAGGATCTTCTGGCTACACCTTC. This translates into CAWKGSSGYTF. Filled out from reference TRBV30 and TRBJ1-2, the complete variable domain reads SQTIHQWPATLVQPVGSPLSLECTVEGTSNPNLYWYRQAAGRGLQLLFYSVGIGQISSEVPQNLSASRPQDRQFILSSKKLLLSDSGFYLCAWKGSSGYTFGSGTRLTVV.

The genes are TRBV5-1 and TRBJ1-4; D ambiguous. Germline values: CDR1 SGHRS, CDR2 YFSETQ. This CDR3 comprises 14 residues. V was trimmed by 5 bases and J by 6 bases, leaving 14 bases between them. The CDR3 protein is CASSRGTADEKLFF. For the CDR3, the DNA is TGCGCCAGCAGTCGGGGAACAGCGGATGAAAAACTGTTTTTT.

The rearrangement links TRBV19 to TRBJ2-7, with 10 bases that match TRBD1. Trimming removed 5 bases from V and 6 bases from J; junction bases left unmatched: 10. The CDR3 loop spans 15 amino acids. The germline CDR1 and CDR2 sequences are LNHDA and SQIVND (reference sequence). CDR3 sequence reads: CASSGPTGGAAEQYF. CDR3 nucleotides: TGTGCCAGTAGTGGCCCGACAGGGGGCGCGGCCGAGCAGTACTTC.

The J gene is TRBJ2-1, the V gene TRBV5-4; 10 positions match TRBD2. With 4 bases clipped from V and 3 bases from J, the junction kept 7 bases outside the gene matches. The CDR3 spans 16 residues. Looked up from germline, CDR1 is SGHNT and CDR2 is YYREEE (reference sequence). For the CDR3, the DNA is TGTGCCAGCAGCACCGTAGCGGGGGGATACTACAATGAGCAGTTCTTC. Protein: CASSTVAGGYYNEQFF.